The clone carrying this T cell receptor (beta chain) has ten or more counts. Unique molecular identifiers were incorporated into the prepared TCRbeta library. TCRdb reprocessed the PCR reads with MiXCR, giving one entry per CDR3 protein. The table includes some 600,000 distinct CDR3 sequences, roughly 17% detected once. There are 14 residues in the CDR3. V was trimmed by 3 bases and J by 0 bases, leaving 10 bases between them. Germline CDR1 reads SGHDT; CDR2 reads YYEEEE. The sample comes from a study of T-cell reconstitution after alpha-beta-depleted transplantation in children. The sequence was obtained from a human donor who donated a stem cell graft to a child with acute myeloid leukemia. The chain combines TRBV5-6 with TRBJ2-7, with a possible D match to TRBD1 (5 bases). The source material was PBMCs from the stem cell graft donor, sampled from the stem cell graft. In DNA form, the CDR3 reads TGTGCCAGCAGCTCCAGACAGAGCTCCTACGAGCAGTACGTC. Translating it yields CASSSRQSSYEQYV.